This entry describes one T cell receptor beta chain. Its specificity is unknown. Clones were sequenced by immunoSEQ multiplex PCR, and TCRdb holds only the in-frame ones, with some missing. The sample carries fewer than 100,000 clones, more than 75% recorded once. CDR1 SEHNR and CDR2 FQNEAQ come from the germline V gene (reference sequence). This CDR3 spans 16 amino acids. J gave up 4 bases and V 5 bases, and 10 bases lay outside the gene matches. These data are taken from a study of OX40 agonist ivuxolimab in advanced cancers. Study results and limitations: Among some nonresponders, normalized T-cell clonal expansion was also low.

Individuals having autoimmune disease history or systemic immunosuppression were not enrolled. The TCR originated in an adult with an advanced solid tumor such as melanoma, head and neck, liver or kidney cancer. The chain uses TRBV7-9 and TRBJ2-3; 9 bases are a match to TRBD2. Material: CD4+ or CD8+ T cells sorted from blood, obtained in a trial of the OX40 agonist ivuxolimab. The CDR3: CASSLVRGGIADTQYF. The CDR3 region has the DNA TGTGCCAGCAGCCTAGTGCGGGGGGGCATCGCAGATACGCAGTATTTT. The complete variable domain, with remaining parts taken from reference TRBV7-9 and TRBJ2-3, reads DTGVSQNPRHKITKRGQNVTFRCDPISEHNRLYWYRQTLGQGPEFLTYFQNEAQLEKSRLLSDRFSAERPKGSFSTLEIQRTEQGDSAMYLCASSLVRGGIADTQYFGPGTRLTVL.